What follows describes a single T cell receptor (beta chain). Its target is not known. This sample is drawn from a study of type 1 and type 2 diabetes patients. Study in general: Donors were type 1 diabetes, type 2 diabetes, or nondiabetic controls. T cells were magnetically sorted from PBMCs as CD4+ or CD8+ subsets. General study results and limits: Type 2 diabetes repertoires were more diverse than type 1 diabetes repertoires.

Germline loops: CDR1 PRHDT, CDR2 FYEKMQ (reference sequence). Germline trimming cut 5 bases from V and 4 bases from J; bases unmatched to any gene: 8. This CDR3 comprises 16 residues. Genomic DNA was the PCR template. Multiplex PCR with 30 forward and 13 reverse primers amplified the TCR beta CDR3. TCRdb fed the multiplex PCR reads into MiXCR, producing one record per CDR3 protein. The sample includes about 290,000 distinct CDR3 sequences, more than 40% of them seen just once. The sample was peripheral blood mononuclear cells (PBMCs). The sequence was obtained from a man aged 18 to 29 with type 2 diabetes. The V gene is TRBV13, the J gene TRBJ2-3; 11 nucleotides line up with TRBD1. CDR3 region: CASSPPGTGGPDTQYF. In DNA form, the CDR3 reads TGTGCCAGCAGCCCACCCGGGACAGGGGGACCAGATACGCAGTATTTT.